Listed below are T cell receptor beta chains from one sample, sequenced in a study of identical twins. Using its own MiXCR run on the 5' RACE reads, TCRdb lists one record per CDR3 protein. The sample consists of about 520,000 distinct CDR3 sequences, roughly a fifth of them appearing once. These data were likewise used in another study, on T cells expressing NK-cell markers.

Sequenced sample: CD4+ T cells sorted from blood. The source of these receptors is a woman aged 18-29 years in good health. Both conserved end residues are part of each CDR3. The D gene is left open where the match is weak. The listing skips clone size in some rows; elsewhere it reads once, few, many or a size class.

j_call v_call d_call clone_size cdr3_aa cdr3_nt
TRBJ1-2 TRBV25-1 TRBD1 few CASTETKGQGARGYTF TGTGCCAGCACAGAAACGAAAGGACAGGGGGCGCGCGGCTACACCTTC
TRBJ1-1 TRBV20-1 - few CSAPRRNTEAFF TGCAGTGCTCCGCGGAGGAACACTGAAGCTTTCTTT
TRBJ2-2 TRBV2 - - CASRGDAGELFF TGTGCCTCACGAGGGGATGCCGGGGAGCTGTTTTTT
TRBJ1-2 TRBV6-5 - few CASSYEGRRYGYTF TGTGCCAGCAGTTACGAGGGCAGGAGATATGGCTACACCTTC
TRBJ2-7 TRBV7-9 - - CASILQPSGGEQYF TGTGCCAGCATCCTTCAACCGAGTGGGGGAGAGCAGTACTTC
TRBJ1-1 TRBV4-2 - - CASSQDTRSNTEAFF TGTGCCAGCAGCCAAGATACACGGTCGAACACTGAAGCTTTCTTT
TRBJ2-1 TRBV7-9 - - CATSRRETLLSYNEQFF TGTGCCACCTCACGGCGGGAAACCCTACTCTCCTACAATGAGCAGTTCTTC
TRBJ2-7 TRBV4-1 - - CASSHGFTYEQYF TGCGCCAGCAGCCATGGTTTTACCTACGAGCAGTACTTC
TRBJ2-1 TRBV5-6 - - CASSSRVLEQFF TGTGCCAGCAGCTCCAGGGTTCTTGAGCAGTTCTTC
TRBJ2-1 TRBV6-1 - - CASSVRGGILTEQFF TGTGCCAGCAGTGTAAGGGGGGGCATTCTAACTGAGCAGTTCTTC
TRBJ2-1 TRBV29-1 TRBD2 few CSAPGLAGWNEQFF TGCAGCGCCCCAGGACTAGCGGGCTGGAATGAGCAGTTCTTC
TRBJ2-7 TRBV20-1 - few CSAKFRTGPNSYEQYF TGCAGTGCCAAGTTCCGGACGGGACCTAACTCCTACGAGCAGTACTTC
TRBJ1-4 TRBV12-3/TRBV12-4 - few CASSLMAGEKLFF TGTGCCAGCAGTTTAATGGCTGGGGAAAAACTGTTTTTT
TRBJ2-3 TRBV6-2/TRBV6-3 - - CASSSRLGTQYF TGTGCCAGCAGTTCTCGACTCGGCACGCAGTATTTT
TRBJ2-1 TRBV7-2 - few CASSTRWSEQFF TGTGCCAGCAGCACCCGGTGGAGTGAGCAGTTCTTC
TRBJ1-5 TRBV15 - few CATSTPNRGNQPQHF TGTGCCACCAGCACTCCCAACAGGGGCAATCAGCCCCAGCATTTT
TRBJ2-7 TRBV5-1 - few CASSLNSYYEQYF TGCGCCAGCAGCTTGAACAGCTACTACGAGCAGTACTTC
TRBJ2-2 TRBV27 - - CASSKPGINTGELFF TGTGCCAGCAGCAAACCAGGGATAAACACCGGGGAGCTGTTTTTT
TRBJ1-1 TRBV20-1 TRBD1 few CSADREGTEAFF TGCAGCGCAGACAGGGAGGGTACTGAAGCTTTCTTT
TRBJ2-5 TRBV20-1 - - CSASRDSPYF TGCAGTGCTAGTCGGGACTCCCCGTACTTC
TRBJ2-7 TRBV4-2 TRBD2 - CASSQGGGTLKQYF TGTGCCAGCAGCCAGGGCGGGGGGACCCTTAAGCAGTACTTC
TRBJ2-1 TRBV24-1 TRBD2 - CATSDSTSGIRGYNEQFF TGTGCCACCAGTGATTCCACTAGCGGGATTCGAGGGTACAATGAGCAGTTCTTC
TRBJ1-2 TRBV20-1 - - CSAREDSGVYGYTF TGCAGTGCTAGAGAGGACAGCGGAGTCTATGGCTACACCTTC
TRBJ2-3 TRBV6-2/TRBV6-3 - many CASRPSGSTDTQYF TGTGCCAGTCGGCCCAGCGGGAGCACAGATACGCAGTATTTT
TRBJ2-3 TRBV20-1 - many CSAGPSTDTQYF TGCAGTGCTGGACCCTCCACAGATACGCAGTATTTT
TRBJ2-1 TRBV20-1 TRBD2 few CSAPLAGADEQFF TGCAGTGCTCCACTAGCGGGGGCTGATGAGCAGTTCTTC
TRBJ2-7 TRBV12-3/TRBV12-4 - many CASSFKGGYEQYF TGTGCCAGCAGTTTCAAGGGGGGCTACGAGCAGTACTTC
TRBJ2-3 TRBV5-1 - few CASSYNTDTQYF TGCGCCAGCAGCTATAACACAGATACGCAGTATTTT
TRBJ2-3 TRBV12-3/TRBV12-4 - - CASSADSSDTQYF TGTGCCAGCAGCGCGGACTCCTCAGATACGCAGTATTTT
TRBJ2-3 TRBV29-1 TRBD2 - CSVRLAGVSDTQYF TGCAGCGTCCGACTAGCGGGAGTCTCAGATACGCAGTATTTT
TRBJ2-2 TRBV7-2 - few CASSSTRGNGELFF TGTGCCAGCAGCTCTACACGGGGAAACGGGGAGCTGTTTTTT
TRBJ2-5 TRBV29-1 - few CSVEGGYQETQYF TGCAGCGTTGAGGGAGGTTACCAAGAGACCCAGTACTTC
TRBJ1-5 TRBV19 TRBD1 - CASRTPQGYQPQHF TGTGCCAGTAGAACCCCACAGGGGTATCAGCCCCAGCATTTT
TRBJ1-3 TRBV20-1 TRBD1 - CSAEQGAGDTIYF TGCAGTGCGGAACAGGGGGCAGGGGACACCATATATTTT
TRBJ2-3 TRBV5-1 - - CASSQAPGTDTQYF TGCGCCAGTAGCCAGGCTCCGGGGACAGATACGCAGTATTTT
TRBJ2-7 TRBV5-6 - - CASSLRLDEQYF TGTGCCAGCAGCTTGCGGCTAGACGAGCAGTACTTC
TRBJ2-7 TRBV27 TRBD2 - CASSRRDYEDEQYF TGTGCCAGCAGCCGACGGGACTATGAAGACGAGCAGTACTTC
TRBJ1-2 TRBV3-1 - - CASSQDRGFARGYTF TGTGCCAGCAGCCAAGATCGCGGATTTGCGCGTGGCTACACCTTC
TRBJ1-5 TRBV6-1 - few CASNQQVTNQPQHF TGTGCCAGCAATCAACAGGTCACTAATCAGCCCCAGCATTTT
TRBJ1-1 TRBV24-1 - - CATSDIQRMNTEAFF TGTGCCACCAGTGATATACAGAGGATGAACACTGAAGCTTTCTTT
TRBJ2-5 TRBV12-3/TRBV12-4 - - CASRQYSGETQYF TGTGCCAGCAGACAATACTCAGGGGAGACCCAGTACTTC
TRBJ1-5 TRBV6-1 - - CASSPYLNQPQHF TGTGCCAGCAGCCCGTACCTCAATCAGCCCCAGCATTTT
TRBJ2-1 TRBV5-1 - few CASSYEWGEQFF TGCGCCAGCAGCTACGAATGGGGTGAGCAGTTCTTC
TRBJ1-1 TRBV12-3/TRBV12-4 - - CASSRASEAFF TGTGCCAGCAGTAGGGCGAGTGAAGCTTTCTTT
TRBJ2-1 TRBV19 TRBD2 - CASTHLPAGDEQFF TGTGCCAGTACCCACCTCCCGGCGGGGGATGAGCAGTTCTTC
TRBJ2-3 TRBV5-1 TRBD2 many CASSLSRGGTDTQYF TGCGCCAGCAGCTTGTCTCGGGGGGGCACAGATACGCAGTATTTT
TRBJ1-2 TRBV6-1 TRBD1 few CASSRLPGQGMSGYTF TGTGCCAGCAGCAGACTTCCGGGACAGGGGATGTCTGGCTACACCTTC